The 21 T cell receptor beta chains given below trace back to one sample, sequenced in a study of cytomegalovirus exposure and HLA in healthy donors. The PCR employed 60 Vbeta primers together with 13 Jbeta primers. The assay was immunoSEQ multiplex PCR, and TCRdb's table has in-frame clones only and misses some. Of 150,000 to 170,000 clones in the sample, approximately 80% were seen once. Sequencing input: PBMCs. These receptors all stem from a woman between 40 and 50 years old in good health and CMV-seropositive.

The sample holds a few counts of this clone. V usage is TRBV9 and J usage is TRBJ1-5; 8 bases fit TRBD1. The CDR3 is 14 amino acids. In germline, CDR1 is SGDLS, CDR2 YYNGEE. Trimming removed 4 bases from V and 9 bases from J; junction bases left unmatched: 9. The CDR3 loop reads CASSPGQGVGPQHF. CDR3 coding DNA: TGTGCCAGCAGCCCAGGACAGGGTGTTGGGCCCCAGCATTTT.

The genes are TRBV2 and TRBJ2-1, with D uncertain. Germline loops: CDR1 SNHLY, CDR2 FYNNEI. The CDR3 runs to 14 residues. V gave up 3 bases and J gave up 0 bases, with 6 bases separating them. The DNA for the CDR3 is TGTGCCAGCAGTGATCGGAGCTCCTACAATGAGCAGTTCTTC. This codes for CASSDRSSYNEQFF.

The table lists this clone with a count of one. The chain has TRBV4-2 and TRBJ2-2; D might be TRBD2 (7 bases). Germline CDR1 reads LGHNA; CDR2 reads YNFKEQ. This CDR3 is built from 17 residues. The V gene lost 4 bases and the J gene lost 1 base, with 16 bases spanning the gap. CDR3 DNA sequence: TGTGCCAGCAGCCCCGATTGGGGGGGCGTGAACACCGGGGAGCTGTTTTTT. Translation: CASSPDWGGVNTGELFF.

V usage is TRBV30 and J usage is TRBJ1-5; 9 bases align to TRBD1. The germline V gene has CDR1 GTSNPN and CDR2 SVGIG (reference sequence). The CDR3 consists of 14 residues. The J segment lost 2 bases and the V segment lost 4 bases, leaving 3 bases of the junction unmatched. This CDR3 is CAWTRTGGNQPQHF. The CDR3 nucleotides are TGTGCCTGGACGCGGACAGGGGGCAATCAGCCCCAGCATTTT.

This clone came up once. V is TRBV27 and J is TRBJ2-5; possibly TRBD2 for D (5 bases). The CDR3 consists of 14 residues. From germline, CDR1 is MNHEY and CDR2 SMNVEV (reference sequence). V dropped 2 bases and J dropped 1 base, with 8 bases sitting between them. The CDR3 DNA reads TGTGCCAGCAGTTTACTAGGACTCCAAGAGACCCAGTACTTC. Translated: CASSLLGLQETQYF.

The chain is built from TRBV6-5 and TRBJ2-7; TRBD1 matches at 9 bases. V lost 7 bases to trimming and J lost 7 bases; unmatched junction nucleotides: 11. CDR3 length: 14 residues. The germline gives CDR1 MNHEY, CDR2 SVGAGI. This CDR3 reads CASTQRYRGREQYF. CDR3 in DNA: TGTGCCAGCACCCAACGGTACAGGGGGCGAGAGCAGTACTTC.

The V call is TRBV6-7, the J call TRBJ2-7; 7 bases map to TRBD1. TRBV6-7 is marked as an open reading frame, function uncertain. V was pared by 0 bases and J by 7 bases, with 12 bases of the junction left unmatched. The CDR3 consists of 16 residues. CDR3 nucleotide sequence: TGTGCCAGCAGTTACTCGGACAGGCCAGCCTCCCCGGAGCAGTACTTC. Translated, it gives CASSYSDRPASPEQYF.

This chain uses TRBV28 with TRBJ1-5; D gene uncertain. V was trimmed by 6 bases and J by 5 bases, leaving 17 bases between them. Germline values: CDR1 MDHEN, CDR2 SYDVKM. There are 15 residues in the CDR3. The CDR3 here is CASSTRIGTYQPQHF. CDR3 DNA sequence: TGTGCCAGCAGCACTAGGATCGGAACCTATCAGCCCCAGCATTTT.

The rearrangement links TRBV5-6 to TRBJ2-7; TRBD1 might be the D (5 bases). CDR3 size: 14 residues. Germline lookup yields CDR1 SGHDT and CDR2 YYEEEE. V lost 4 bases to trimming and J lost 3 bases, with 14 bases between them. CDR3 coding DNA: TGTGCCAGCAGCCCAGGGCTAGGGGTCTACGAGCAGTACTTC. Translating gives CASSPGLGVYEQYF.

The rearrangement links TRBV10-3 to TRBJ1-2, with D unclear. The CDR3 contains 13 residues. V dropped 6 bases and J dropped 4 bases, with 12 bases sitting between them. Germline CDR1 and CDR2: ENHRY and SYGVKD. In DNA form, the CDR3 reads TGTGCCATCAGACCGACCGGGGTCTATGGCTACACCTTC. Protein sequence: CAIRPTGVYGYTF.

This rearrangement joins TRBV18 to TRBJ2-7, with TRBD2 matching 10 bases. The CDR3 extends over 15 amino acids. Germline lookup yields CDR1 KGHSH and CDR2 LQKENI. The V gene end was trimmed by 5 bases and the J gene end by 3 bases; junction bases not matched to a gene: 7. The CDR3: CASSEASGGYYEQYF. CDR3 coding DNA: TGTGCCAGCTCAGAGGCTAGCGGGGGTTACTACGAGCAGTACTTC.

The rearrangement uses TRBV5-4 and TRBJ2-1; 9 bases are a match to TRBD2. This CDR3 spans 14 amino acids. CDR1 is SGHNT and CDR2 is YYREEE in the germline V gene (reference sequence). V trimming: 4 bases; J trimming: 7 bases; junction bases outside the gene matches: 6. CDR3 loop: CASSGGTSRNEQFF. CDR3 DNA: TGTGCCAGCAGCGGGGGGACTAGCAGAAATGAGCAGTTCTTC.

V is TRBV4-1 and J is TRBJ2-1; the match to TRBD2 covers 11 bases. V lost 1 base to trimming and J lost 8 bases; unmatched junction nucleotides: 4. The CDR3 runs to 15 residues. Germline-derived CDR1 and CDR2 are MGHRA and YSYEKL. The CDR3 is CASSQGLAGSDEQFF. As DNA, the CDR3 is TGCGCCAGCAGCCAAGGACTAGCGGGATCCGATGAGCAGTTCTTC.

This chain connects TRBV5-4 to TRBJ2-5; 8 bases are a match to TRBD2. CDR3 size: 15 residues. Losses at the gene ends were 0 bases for V and 5 bases for J; bases not matched to a gene: 6. Per germline, CDR1 SGHNT and CDR2 YYREEE (reference sequence). CDR3 coding DNA: TGTGCCAGCAGCTTGGCGGGAGGGACTAGGGAGACCCAGTACTTC. This encodes CASSLAGGTRETQYF. The variable domain in full, completed from reference TRBV5-4 and TRBJ2-5, reads ETGVTQSPTHLIKTRGQQVTLRCSSQSGHNTVSWYQQALGQGPQFIFQYYREEENGRGNFPPRFSGLQFPNYSSELNVNALELDDSALYLCASSLAGGTRETQYFGPGTRLLVL.

The CDR3 region is CASSGRLAGGPVTDTQYF. The CDR3 coding sequence is TGTGCCAGCAGTGGCCGACTAGCGGGAGGGCCGGTGACAGATACGCAGTATTTT. This chain connects TRBV25-1 to TRBJ2-3; TRBD2 matches at 14 bases. Germline V gene lookup returns CDR1 MGHDK and CDR2 SYGVNS. V was clipped by 4 bases and J by 3 bases; unmatched bases: 9. This CDR3 has 18 amino acids.

The table lists this clone with a few counts. The CDR3: CASSLAGATEAFF. The DNA for the CDR3 is TGCGCCAGCAGCTTGGCAGGTGCCACTGAAGCTTTCTTT. The chain is built from TRBV5-1 and TRBJ1-1; D gene uncertain. V gave up 0 bases and J gave up 4 bases, with 7 bases separating them. This CDR3 comprises 13 residues. CDR1 and CDR2 (germline): SGHRS, YFSETQ.

The V gene is TRBV6-1, the J gene TRBJ2-5; 10 bases map to TRBD2. CDR1 and CDR2 (germline): MNHNS, SASEGT. The CDR3 is 18 residues long. V was clipped by 0 bases and J by 3 bases; unmatched bases: 10. The CDR3 DNA sequence: TGTGCCAGCAGTGAAGCGCTTCGAGGAACTAGCGGGAAAGAGACCCAGTACTTC. Protein: CASSEALRGTSGKETQYF.

The chain uses TRBV10-3 and TRBJ2-1; 15 nucleotides match TRBD2. The CDR3 has 14 amino acids. From germline, CDR1 is ENHRY and CDR2 SYGVKD. J gave up 11 bases and V 4 bases, and 3 bases lay outside the gene matches. CDR3 residues: CAISAGLAGGKQFF. The CDR3 DNA reads as TGTGCCATCAGTGCCGGACTAGCGGGAGGGAAGCAGTTCTTC.

This clone has only one observation. The chain links TRBV28 to TRBJ2-3, with D maybe TRBD2 (5 bases). The CDR3 runs to 16 residues. Looked up from germline, CDR1 is MDHEN and CDR2 is SYDVKM. Trimming shortened V by 3 bases and J by 0 bases, and 13 bases separated the two germline ends. CDR3: CASSFSGKGSTDTQYF. As DNA, the CDR3 is TGTGCCAGCAGTTTCTCCGGGAAAGGGAGCACAGATACGCAGTATTTT. Together with reference TRBV28 and TRBJ2-3, the CDR3 gives the full variable domain: DVKVTQSSRYLVKRTGEKVFLECVQDMDHENMFWYRQDPGLGLRLIYFSYDVKMKEKGDIPEGYSVSREKKERFSLILESASTNQTSMYLCASSFSGKGSTDTQYFGPGTRLTVL.

This clone has just one count. The V call is TRBV19, the J call TRBJ2-1; D remains ambiguous. This CDR3 region has 13 residues. Germline V gene data show CDR1 as LNHDA and CDR2 as SQIVND (reference sequence). V dropped 2 bases and J dropped 6 bases, with 8 bases sitting between them. The CDR3 here is CASSISSVNEQFF. In nucleotides, the CDR3 is TGTGCCAGTAGTATATCTTCTGTCAATGAGCAGTTCTTC.

The chain joins TRBV2 to TRBJ2-3, with TRBD2 identical over 9 bases. The germline V gene has CDR1 SNHLY and CDR2 FYNNEI. The CDR3 has 15 residues. V lost 6 bases and J lost 3; bases outside the gene matches: 7. The CDR3 protein is CASRAREGPTDTQYF. As DNA, the CDR3 is TGTGCCAGCAGGGCGCGGGAGGGCCCGACAGATACGCAGTATTTT. The full variable domain, completed using reference TRBV2 and TRBJ2-3, is EPEVTQTPSHQVTQMGQEVILRCVPISNHLYFYWYRQILGQKVEFLVSFYNNEISEKSEIFDDQFSVERPDGSNFTLKIRSTKLEDSAMYFCASRAREGPTDTQYFGPGTRLTVL.